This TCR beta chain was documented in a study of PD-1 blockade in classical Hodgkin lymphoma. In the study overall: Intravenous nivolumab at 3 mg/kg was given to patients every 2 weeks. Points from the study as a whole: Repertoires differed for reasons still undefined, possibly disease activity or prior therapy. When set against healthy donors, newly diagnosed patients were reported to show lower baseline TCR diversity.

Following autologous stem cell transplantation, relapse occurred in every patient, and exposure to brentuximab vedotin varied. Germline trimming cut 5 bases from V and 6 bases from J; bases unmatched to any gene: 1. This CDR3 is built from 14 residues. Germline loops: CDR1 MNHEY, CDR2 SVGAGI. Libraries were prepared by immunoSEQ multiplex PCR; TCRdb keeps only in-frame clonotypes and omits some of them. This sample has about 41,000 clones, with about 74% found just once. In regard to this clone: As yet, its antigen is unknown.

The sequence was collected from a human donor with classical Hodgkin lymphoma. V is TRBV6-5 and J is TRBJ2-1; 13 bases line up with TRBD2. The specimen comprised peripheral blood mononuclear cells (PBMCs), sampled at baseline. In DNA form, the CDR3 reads TGTGCCAGCAGTGGACTAGCGGGAGCCAATGAGCAGTTCTTC. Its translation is CASSGLAGANEQFF.